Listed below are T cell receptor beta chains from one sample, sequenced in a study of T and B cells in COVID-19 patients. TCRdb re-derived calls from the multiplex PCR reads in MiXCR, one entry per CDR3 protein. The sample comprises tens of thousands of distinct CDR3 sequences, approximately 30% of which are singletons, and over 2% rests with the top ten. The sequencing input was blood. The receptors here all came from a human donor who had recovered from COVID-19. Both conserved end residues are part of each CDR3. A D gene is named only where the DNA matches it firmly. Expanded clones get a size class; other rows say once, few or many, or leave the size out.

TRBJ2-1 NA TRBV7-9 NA TGTGCCAGCAGCGCTAACAGCCATGAGCAGTTCTTC CASSANSHEQFF
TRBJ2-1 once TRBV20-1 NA TGCAGTGCTAGAGATTTAGGGACAATATCCTACAATGAGCAGTTCTTC CSARDLGTISYNEQFF
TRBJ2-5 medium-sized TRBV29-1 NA TGCAGTGGGCTGGGCGGACAAGAGACCCAGTACTTC CSGLGGQETQYF
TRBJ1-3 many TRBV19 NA TGTGCCAGTACTTCTGGAAACACCATATATTTT CASTSGNTIYF
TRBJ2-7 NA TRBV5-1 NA TGCGCCAGCAGCTTGAAAGGGCAGGGTCAAGGCGAGCAGTACTTC CASSLKGQGQGEQYF
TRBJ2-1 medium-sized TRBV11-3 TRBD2 TGTGCCAGCAGCTTAGGGATAGCGGGGGGGCTTTCCTACAATGAGCAGTTCTTC CASSLGIAGGLSYNEQFF
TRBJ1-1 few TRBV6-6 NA TGTGCCAGCATGGGGGCTAACACTGAAGCTTTCTTT CASMGANTEAFF
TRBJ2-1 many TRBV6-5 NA TGTGCCAGCAGAAACCGCCGACTGAATCTCGATGAGCAGTTCTTC CASRNRRLNLDEQFF
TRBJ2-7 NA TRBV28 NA TGTGCCAGCACCTCCCGGAGAAGGTACGAGCAGTACTTC CASTSRRRYEQYF
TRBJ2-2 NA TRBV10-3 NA TGTGCCATCAGTGAGTCCGGCCTAGACGCCACCGGGGAGCTGTTTTTT CAISESGLDATGELFF
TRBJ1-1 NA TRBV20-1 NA TGCAGTGCTAGTCACACCTACACTGAAGCTTTCTTT CSASHTYTEAFF
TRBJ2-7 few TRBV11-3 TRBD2 TGTGCCAGCAGCACGCGCGGGGGGGCCTACGAGCAGTACTTC CASSTRGGAYEQYF
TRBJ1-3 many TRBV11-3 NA TGTGCCAGCAGCCCCCCCAGGGCGAAAGGGGTGGGAAAAGCCCCGTTCCCCGGAAACACCATATATTTT CASSPPRAKGVGKAPFPGNTIYF
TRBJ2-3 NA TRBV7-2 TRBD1 TGTGCCAGCAGCTTAGGCTGGCAGGGGGTGACAGATACGCAGTATTTT CASSLGWQGVTDTQYF
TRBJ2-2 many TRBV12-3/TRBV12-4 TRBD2 TGTGCCAGCAGTACTAGCGGGGGCGTGAACACCGGGGAGCTGTTTTTT CASSTSGGVNTGELFF
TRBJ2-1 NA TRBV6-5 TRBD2 TGTGCCAGCGGACAGAGCGGGGGGGCCGAGAATGAGCAGTTCTTC CASGQSGGAENEQFF
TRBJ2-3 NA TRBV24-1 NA TGTGCCACCAGTGATCAGATGAGGGATACGCAGTATTTT CATSDQMRDTQYF
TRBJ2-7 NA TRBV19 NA TGTGCCAGTAGTAGCACCGGGGGCTACGAGCAGTACTTC CASSSTGGYEQYF
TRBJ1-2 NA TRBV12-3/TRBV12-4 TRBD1 TGTGCCAGCAGTTCCGGGACAGACCCCGGACACTATGGCTACACCTTC CASSSGTDPGHYGYTF
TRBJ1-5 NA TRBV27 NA TGTGCCAGCAGAGACAGAGATCAGCCCCAGCATTTT CASRDRDQPQHF
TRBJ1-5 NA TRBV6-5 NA TGTGCCAGCCGCGCAGGGGAAAATCAGCCCCAGCATTTT CASRAGENQPQHF
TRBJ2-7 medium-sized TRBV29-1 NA TGCAGCGTTGGGGGATTCTACGAGCAGTACTTC CSVGGFYEQYF